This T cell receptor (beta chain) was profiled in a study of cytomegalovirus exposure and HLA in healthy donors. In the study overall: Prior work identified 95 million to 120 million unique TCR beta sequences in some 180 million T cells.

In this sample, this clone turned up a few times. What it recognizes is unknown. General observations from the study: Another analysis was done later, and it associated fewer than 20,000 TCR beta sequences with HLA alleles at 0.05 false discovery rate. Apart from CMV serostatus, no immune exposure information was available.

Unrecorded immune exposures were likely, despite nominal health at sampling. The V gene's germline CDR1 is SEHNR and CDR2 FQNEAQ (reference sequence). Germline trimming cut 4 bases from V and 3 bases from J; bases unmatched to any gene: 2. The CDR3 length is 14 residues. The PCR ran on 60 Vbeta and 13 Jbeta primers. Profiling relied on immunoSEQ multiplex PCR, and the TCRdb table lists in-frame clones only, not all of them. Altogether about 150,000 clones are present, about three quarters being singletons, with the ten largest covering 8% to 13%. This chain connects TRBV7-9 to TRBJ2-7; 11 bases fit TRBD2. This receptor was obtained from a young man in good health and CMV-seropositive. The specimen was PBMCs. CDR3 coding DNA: TGTGCCAGCAGCTCGACTAGCGGGGTCTACGAGCAGTACTTC. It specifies CASSSTSGVYEQYF.